These 30 T cell receptor beta chains originate from one sample sequenced in a study of cytomegalovirus exposure and HLA in healthy donors. The PCR had 60 Vbeta and 13 Jbeta primers. Repertoires were generated with immunoSEQ multiplex PCR, while TCRdb's copy carries only in-frame clones and drops some. The sample comprises 150,000 to 200,000 clones, roughly four fifths of which are singletons, and approximately 2% rests with the top ten. Sequencing was done on a sample of PBMCs. These receptors were obtained from a man between 25 and 39 years old in good health and CMV-seronegative.

The chain combines TRBV11-3 with TRBJ2-5; TRBD1 matches 7 bases. V was clipped by 0 bases and J by 0 bases; unmatched bases: 1. CDR3 size: 15 residues. Germline V gives CDR1 SGHNT, CDR2 YENEEA. The CDR3 loop reads CASSLDGTDQETQYF. DNA of the CDR3: TGTGCCAGCAGCTTAGACGGGACAGACCAAGAGACCCAGTACTTC.

The chain uses TRBV6-1 and TRBJ1-5, with 12 bases identical to TRBD1. The CDR3 totals 15 residues. With 5 bases clipped from V and 6 bases from J, the junction kept 5 bases outside the gene matches. Germline CDR1 reads MNHNS; CDR2 reads SASEGT. DNA of the CDR3: TGTGCCAGCAGTAGCGGGACAGGGGGCACTCAGCCCCAGCATTTT. Its translation: CASSSGTGGTQPQHF.

V is TRBV5-1 and J is TRBJ1-5; no clear D. Germline V lookup: CDR1 SGHRS, CDR2 YFSETQ. This CDR3 has 15 amino acids. V shed 0 bases and J shed 6 bases, with 13 bases lying between them. CDR3 in amino acids: CASSLDGSVSQPQHF. Written as DNA, the CDR3 is TGCGCCAGCAGCTTGGACGGGAGCGTAAGTCAGCCCCAGCATTTT. Based on the CDR3 plus reference TRBV5-1 and TRBJ1-5, the full variable domain is KAGVTQTPRYLIKTRGQQVTLSCSPISGHRSVSWYQQTPGQGLQFLFEYFSETQRNKGNFPGRFSGRQFSNSRSEMNVSTLELGDSALYLCASSLDGSVSQPQHFGDGTRLSIL.

V usage is TRBV10-2 and J usage is TRBJ1-1; 8 nucleotides line up with TRBD1. There are 16 residues in the CDR3. Trimming at V came to 0 bases and at J to 4 bases, leaving 7 bases not matched to a gene. Germline lookup yields CDR1 WSHSY and CDR2 SAAADI. CDR3 DNA: TGCGCCAGCAGTGAGTCGACAGGGGTTGGGGTCACTGAAGCTTTCTTT. The encoded protein is CASSESTGVGVTEAFF.

The rearrangement links TRBV28 to TRBJ2-7, with D possibly being TRBD1 (6 bases). The CDR3 runs 12 residues. With 5 bases removed from V and 5 bases from J, the gap between germline ends came to 10 bases. Germline V gene lookup returns CDR1 MDHEN and CDR2 SYDVKM. DNA of the CDR3: TGTGCCAGCAGTACAGGGTTGCACGAGCAGTACTTC. It translates to CASSTGLHEQYF.

The chain carries TRBV5-6 and TRBJ1-4, with D possibly matching TRBD1 (6 bases). The CDR3 length is 18 residues. The V end lost 4 bases, the J end lost 4 bases, and 23 bases lay between the germline ends. CDR1 SGHDT and CDR2 YYEEEE come from the germline V gene. CDR3 nucleotide sequence: TGTGCCAGCAGCACTACTTCTCCGGGACAAGATTTTAATGAAAAACTGTTTTTT. Translation: CASSTTSPGQDFNEKLFF.

The rearrangement joins TRBV7-2 to TRBJ1-1; D may be TRBD1 (6 bases). The CDR3 loop spans 14 amino acids. The germline V gene encodes CDR1 SGHTA and CDR2 FQGNSA. V was clipped by 2 bases and J by 1 base, with 8 bases between them. Here the CDR3 reads CASSLQGTNTEAFF. The CDR3 nucleotides read TGTGCCAGCAGCTTACAGGGGACGAACACTGAAGCTTTCTTT.

The V call is TRBV7-9, the J call TRBJ2-2; 8 bases match TRBD2. Trimming cost V 8 bases and J 13 bases; bases outside gene matches: 15. Germline CDR1 SEHNR, CDR2 FQNEAQ (reference sequence). The CDR3 contains 14 residues. CDR3 bases: TGTGCCAGCGGTCCTTATAGCGGGAACGATGGGCTGTTTTTT. Translating gives CASGPYSGNDGLFF.

The chain uses TRBV11-2 and TRBJ2-3, with D unresolved. Trimming pared 1 base from V and 4 bases from J, leaving 21 bases between. Per germline, CDR1 SGHAT and CDR2 FQNNGV. CDR3 size: 18 residues. The CDR3 is CASSLGLTDLPRPDTQYF. CDR3 in DNA: TGTGCCAGCAGCTTAGGTCTGACCGACCTCCCTAGGCCAGATACGCAGTATTTT.

The V call is TRBV5-6, the J call TRBJ2-1; D unresolved. Germline loops: CDR1 SGHDT, CDR2 YYEEEE. Between the trimmed V and J ends, which lost 1 base and 1 base, there was a span of 9 bases. The CDR3 loop spans 15 amino acids. The CDR3 is CASSLSIFSYNEQFF. CDR3 coding DNA: TGTGCCAGCAGCTTGTCTATATTTTCCTACAATGAGCAGTTCTTC.

The CDR3 DNA reads as TGCAGCGTTGAAGTTACGGGGGTCCGGTACATTCAGTACTTC. Its protein product is CSVEVTGVRYIQYF. V usage is TRBV29-1 and J usage is TRBJ2-4; the D gene is possibly TRBD2 (6 bases). V lost 1 base, J lost 8 bases, and 15 bases lay in between. In germline, CDR1 is SQVTM, CDR2 ANQGSEA. This CDR3 has 14 residues.

The chain joins TRBV2 to TRBJ2-7; 11 bases line up with TRBD1. V shed 8 bases and J 4 bases; nucleotides not matched to a gene: 10. Germline V lookup: CDR1 SNHLY, CDR2 FYNNEI. CDR3 length equals 15 residues. The CDR3 coding sequence is TGTGCCAGCTCAGAGCAGGGACAGGGGGTTTACGAGCAGTACTTC. This sequence encodes CASSEQGQGVYEQYF.

This clone was observed a few times. The chain carries TRBV30 and TRBJ1-5; 8 bases align to TRBD1. The CDR3 runs to 13 residues. V lost 2 bases and J lost 5; bases outside the gene matches: 2. CDR1 is GTSNPN and CDR2 is SVGIG in the germline V gene (reference sequence). The DNA for the CDR3 is TGTGCCTGGAGTTCAGGGGGCGATCAGCCCCAGCATTTT. Translating it yields CAWSSGGDQPQHF. Full variable domain (outside the CDR3, taken from reference TRBV30 and TRBJ1-5): SQTIHQWPATLVQPVGSPLSLECTVEGTSNPNLYWYRQAAGRGLQLLFYSVGIGQISSEVPQNLSASRPQDRQFILSSKKLLLSDSGFYLCAWSSGGDQPQHFGDGTRLSIL.

CDR3 protein: CAISIPGQVTEAFF. The CDR3 region has the DNA TGTGCCATCAGCATACCGGGACAAGTCACTGAAGCTTTCTTT. The V call is TRBV10-3, the J call TRBJ1-1, with D perhaps matching TRBD1 (6 bases). The V end lost 6 bases, the J end lost 4 bases, and 15 bases lay between the germline ends. The CDR3 length is 14 residues. Germline values: CDR1 ENHRY, CDR2 SYGVKD.

The table lists this clone with a few counts. The CDR3 DNA sequence: TGCGCCAGCAGCTTACAGGCCAGGGATGAAAAACTGTTTTTT. Translated, it gives CASSLQARDEKLFF. V is TRBV5-1 and J is TRBJ1-4; D is perhaps TRBD1 (5 bases). Trimming pared 2 bases from V and 6 bases from J, leaving 11 bases between. Germline V lookup: CDR1 SGHRS, CDR2 YFSETQ. This CDR3 is built from 14 residues.

The chain recombines TRBV2 with TRBJ2-5; D perhaps matches TRBD2 (6 bases). Matching the DNA end better, TRBJ2-7 makes the J call doubtful. The CDR3 is 16 residues long. Germline values: CDR1 SNHLY, CDR2 FYNNEI. CDR3 DNA: TGTGCCAGCAGTGAAGCGCTGGGCGGGATCCCGTACGAGCAGTACTTC. Residues: CASSEALGGIPYEQYF.

The chain employs TRBV29-1 and TRBJ2-5; D gene unclear. This CDR3 contains 12 residues. Germline-derived CDR1 and CDR2 are SQVTM and ANQGSEA. V lost 7 bases, J lost 5 bases, and 14 bases lay in between. CDR3 sequence reads: CSAGLTSETQYF. The CDR3 nucleotides read TGCAGCGCAGGTCTTACCTCGGAGACCCAGTACTTC.

The rearrangement links TRBV7-2 to TRBJ2-1, with 14 nucleotides matching TRBD2. The CDR3 totals 16 residues. The junction had 6 bases not matched to a gene; V was cut back by 4 bases and J by 7 bases. CDR1 is SGHTA and CDR2 is FQGNSA in the germline V gene. Here the CDR3 reads CASSSRTSGRLNEQFF. The CDR3 coding sequence is TGTGCCAGCAGCTCGAGGACTAGCGGGAGGCTAAATGAGCAGTTCTTC.

The chain joins TRBV7-2 to TRBJ2-3; TRBD2 agrees at 12 bases. This CDR3 spans 17 amino acids. Germline V gene sequence: CDR1 SGHTA, CDR2 FQGNSA. Trimming at V came to 5 bases and at J to 1 base, leaving 7 bases not matched to a gene. The CDR3 DNA sequence: TGTGCCAGCAGCCGACTAGCGGGAGTCCCCGGCACAGATACGCAGTATTTT. This gives the protein CASSRLAGVPGTDTQYF.

The rearrangement links TRBV11-3 to TRBJ2-2; 7 bases agree with TRBD1. The CDR3 loop spans 14 amino acids. The V and J ends lost 6 bases and 0 bases, in that order; junction bases with no gene match: 1. The germline V gene has CDR1 SGHNT and CDR2 YENEEA. CDR3 sequence: CASRGTANTGELFF. The CDR3 DNA follows: TGTGCCAGCAGGGGGACAGCGAACACCGGGGAGCTGTTTTTT. The whole variable domain, remainder taken from reference TRBV11-3 and TRBJ2-2, is EAGVVQSPRYKIIEKKQPVAFWCNPISGHNTLYWYLQNLGQGPELLIRYENEEAVDDSQLPKDRFSAERLKGVDSTLKIQPAELGDSAVYLCASRGTANTGELFFGEGSRLTVL.

The rearrangement links TRBV5-6 to TRBJ2-7, with D perhaps matching TRBD1 (6 bases). CDR3 size: 13 residues. Deletions cut 5 bases from V and 9 bases from J, with 18 bases between. Germline assignment: CDR1 SGHDT and CDR2 YYEEEE. The CDR3 DNA sequence: TGTGCCAGCAGACCGGACAGTTCTACGGGGCAGTACTTC. It specifies CASRPDSSTGQYF.

This clone was picked up one time. The chain is built from TRBV9 and TRBJ2-3, with a possible D match to TRBD1 (6 bases). The germline gives CDR1 SGDLS, CDR2 YYNGEE. V lost 3 bases and J lost 7, with 18 bases in between. The CDR3 is 15 amino acids. The CDR3 sequence: CASSALGGKPHTQYF. The CDR3 bases are TGTGCCAGCAGCGCCCTTGGGGGCAAGCCTCATACGCAGTATTTT.

As DNA, the CDR3 is TGTGCCAGTTCTTGGAGGGACCTAAACAGGGGGCAAGAGACCCAGTACTTC. Translating it yields CASSWRDLNRGQETQYF. The V call is TRBV19, the J call TRBJ2-5; 8 nucleotides match TRBD1. The CDR3 sequence is 17 residues long. The trim removed 8 bases at V and 2 bases at J, leaving 16 bases unmatched. Germline CDR1 reads LNHDA; CDR2 reads SQIVND (reference sequence).

The V call is TRBV18, the J call TRBJ2-3, with D possibly matching TRBD1 (6 bases). Germline V gene sequence: CDR1 KGHSH, CDR2 LQKENI. CDR3 length: 15 amino acids. Trimming stripped 0 bases from V and 0 bases from J, with 7 bases between. CDR3 sequence reads: CASSPPGASTDTQYF. The CDR3 DNA sequence: TGTGCCAGCTCACCACCGGGGGCGAGCACAGATACGCAGTATTTT.

This clone was seen a few times. This chain links TRBV28 with TRBJ1-2, with a weak D call TRBD1 (5 bases). Germline V gene data show CDR1 as MDHEN and CDR2 as SYDVKM. Trimming removed 1 base from V and 5 bases from J, with 17 bases in between. The CDR3 consists of 16 residues. CDR3: CASSLSGLEGPYGYTF. The CDR3 bases are TGTGCCAGCAGTTTATCCGGATTGGAGGGGCCGTATGGCTACACCTTC.

This chain connects TRBV18 to TRBJ2-1, with TRBD1 identical over 8 bases. The CDR3 is made up of 18 amino acids. J was trimmed by 8 bases and V by 3 bases; bases with no gene match: 18. CDR1 is KGHSH and CDR2 is LQKENI in the germline V gene. In DNA, the CDR3 is TGTGCCAGCTCACCTGGACTTTCTGGACAGGGCCTTAGGGATGAGCAGTTCTTC. Amino acids: CASSPGLSGQGLRDEQFF.

The V and J genes are TRBV6-1 and TRBJ2-7; D possibly corresponds to TRBD1 (6 bases). The germline V gene has CDR1 MNHNS and CDR2 SASEGT. The V end lost 0 bases, the J end lost 7 bases, and 16 bases lay between the germline ends. This CDR3 region has 15 residues. The CDR3 spells CASSEATGRLSEQYF. The CDR3 DNA sequence: TGTGCCAGCAGTGAAGCGACAGGCCGCTTGAGTGAGCAGTACTTC.

This clone showed up just once. The rearrangement links TRBV19 to TRBJ1-1; 11 nucleotides match TRBD1. V dropped 0 bases and J dropped 4; count of bases not matched to a gene: 4. CDR1 is LNHDA and CDR2 is SQIVND in the germline V gene (reference sequence). There are 16 residues in the CDR3. CDR3 region: CASSIDGTGGGTEAFF. The CDR3, as DNA: TGTGCCAGTAGTATAGACGGGACAGGGGGAGGCACTGAAGCTTTCTTT.

As to this clone: At one end, the junction sequence differs from germline, possibly due to a read error. V usage is TRBV19 and J usage is TRBJ1-2; unclear D gene. The length of the CDR3 is 14 residues. Germline V CDR1 and CDR2: LNHDA, SQIVND (reference sequence). DNA for the CDR3: TGTGCGAGTAGAGAAGGAGCTAAAGGCTATGGCTACACCTTC. This codes for CASREGAKGYGYTF.

In its sample, this clone was seen a few times. The chain is built from TRBV7-9 and TRBJ2-1, with TRBD2 identical over 13 bases. The CDR3 has 15 residues. CDR1 is SEHNR, CDR2 FQNEAQ, per germline (reference sequence). J lost 6 bases, V lost 1 base, and 0 bases had no gene match. The DNA for the CDR3 is TGTGCCAGCAGCTTAGGACTAGCGGGGGGCAATGAGCAGTTCTTC. Its translation: CASSLGLAGGNEQFF.